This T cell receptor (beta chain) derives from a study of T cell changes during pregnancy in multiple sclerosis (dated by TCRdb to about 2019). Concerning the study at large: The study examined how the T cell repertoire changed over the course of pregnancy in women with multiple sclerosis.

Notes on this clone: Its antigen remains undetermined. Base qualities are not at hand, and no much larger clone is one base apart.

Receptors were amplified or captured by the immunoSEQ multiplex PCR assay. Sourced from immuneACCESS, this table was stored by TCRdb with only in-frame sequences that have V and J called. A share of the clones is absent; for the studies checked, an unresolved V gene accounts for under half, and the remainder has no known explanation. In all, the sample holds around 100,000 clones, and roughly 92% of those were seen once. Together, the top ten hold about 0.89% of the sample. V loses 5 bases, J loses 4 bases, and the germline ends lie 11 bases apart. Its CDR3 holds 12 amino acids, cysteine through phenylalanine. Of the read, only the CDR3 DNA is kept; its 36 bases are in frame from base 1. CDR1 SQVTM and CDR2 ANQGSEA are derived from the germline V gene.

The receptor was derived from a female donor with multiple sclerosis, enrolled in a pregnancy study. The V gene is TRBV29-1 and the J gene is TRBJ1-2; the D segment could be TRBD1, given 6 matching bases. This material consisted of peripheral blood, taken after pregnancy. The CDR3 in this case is CSVIQGSYGYTF. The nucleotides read TGCAGCGTTATACAGGGCAGCTATGGCTACACCTTC.